The present T cell receptor (beta chain) was sequenced within a study of cytomegalovirus exposure and HLA in healthy donors. The CDR3 is made up of 17 amino acids. The germline V and J ends were trimmed by 5 bases and 0 bases, with 20 bases remaining between them. Germline assignment: CDR1 MDHEN and CDR2 SYDVKM. Whole-study results and caveats: What was likely a sequencing artifact was a cluster of highly shared sequence variants.

Notes on this clone: The antigen remains undetermined.

PCR used 60 Vbeta primers and 13 Jbeta primers. The data were produced by immunoSEQ multiplex PCR, yet TCRdb's version contains in-frame clones alone and is incomplete. The repertoire consists of about 200,000 clones, with 70% to 85% occurring once and the leading ten covering about 1.7%. This chain uses TRBV28 with TRBJ2-7; possible D gene TRBD1, 5 bases. The sequenced sample was PBMCs. The sequence came from a man in his fifties in good health and CMV-seronegative. CDR3 amino acids: CASSPLQELLLSYEQYF. Here the CDR3 DNA reads TGTGCCAGCAGTCCGCTACAGGAGTTACTTCTCTCCTACGAGCAGTACTTC.